This entry describes one T cell receptor beta chain. CDR3 length: 13 residues. V lost 3 bases and J lost 3, with 7 bases in between. Germline assignment: CDR1 MNHEY and CDR2 SMNVEV (reference sequence). Time point indicated: blood 4 weeks post-SBRT, at nephrectomy. Treatment given: 15 Gy SBRT to primary tumor, nephrectomy 4 weeks later. Nephrectomy followed 15 Gy stereotactic body radiation by 4 weeks. The patient's renal cell carcinoma had clear cell pathology. Sequenced by immunoSEQ multiplex PCR; TCRdb stores in-frame clones only, minus some. The data contain about 83,000 clones, roughly 80% of them singletons. This sample stems from a study of radiation and T cells in renal cell carcinoma.

This clonotype originated in a woman aged 60-75 years with renal cell carcinoma. The chain uses TRBV27 and TRBJ2-3; D gene uncertain. Material: blood, obtained from a patient whose treatment included radiotherapy and nephrectomy. The CDR3 coding sequence is TGTGCCAGCAGTTTTATCGCAACAGATACGCAGTATTTT. It is translated as CASSFIATDTQYF.